Listed below are T cell receptor beta chains from one sample, sequenced in a study of persistence of HIV-infected CD4 T cells. Their target antigens are unknown. Repertoires were generated with immunoSEQ multiplex PCR, while TCRdb's copy carries only in-frame clones and drops some. The table shows 24,000 or so clones, with roughly 70% occurring only once. Sequenced material: CD4+ T cells sorted from PBMCs after approximately 20-hour stimulation, taken from a patient who received antiretroviral therapy. The receptor set was obtained from an adult man with HIV who was CMV-seropositive. Each CDR3 is given with its conserved first and last residue. Each record gives: V gene, clone size, J gene, D gene, CDR3 DNA, CDR3 protein. The D gene is left open where the match is weak. Size values are once, few and many counts, or a class for expanded clones, and some rows have none.

V: TRBV21-1
size: NA
J: TRBJ2-5
D: NA
DNA: TGTGCCAGCAGCTCCCGCCCCGAGACAGGGGAGGGGGGAGAGACCCAGTACTTC
CDR3: CASSSRPETGEGGETQYF

V: TRBV5-5
size: NA
J: TRBJ1-3
D: TRBD1
DNA: TGTGCCAGCAGCTTGCGGCAGGGGGCTGGAAACACCATATATTTT
CDR3: CASSLRQGAGNTIYF

V: TRBV29-1
size: NA
J: TRBJ2-6
D: NA
DNA: TGCAGCGTTGAGGGTACTGGGGCCAACGTCCTGACTTTC
CDR3: CSVEGTGANVLTF

V: TRBV27
size: NA
J: TRBJ1-1
D: NA
DNA: TGTGCCAGCAGTTTTCACCGGGGGGGAACTGAAGCTTTCTTT
CDR3: CASSFHRGGTEAFF

V: TRBV4-1
size: NA
J: TRBJ1-2
D: NA
DNA: TGCGCCAGCAGCCGGGACCGGTCGGTAGTGGACTATGGCTACACCTTC
CDR3: CASSRDRSVVDYGYTF

V: TRBV3-1/TRBV3-2
size: NA
J: TRBJ1-1
D: NA
DNA: TGTGCCAGCAGCCTTGAGGCGGACACTGAAGCTTTCTTT
CDR3: CASSLEADTEAFF

V: TRBV2
size: NA
J: TRBJ1-6
D: NA
DNA: TGTGCCAGCATGAGGTATAATTCACCCCTCCACTTT
CDR3: CASMRYNSPLHF

V: TRBV29-1
size: once
J: TRBJ2-3
D: NA
DNA: TGCAGCGTTTCTGGCGGGGGCACAGATACGCAGTATTTT
CDR3: CSVSGGGTDTQYF

V: TRBV12-5
size: NA
J: TRBJ2-3
D: NA
DNA: TGTGCTAGTGGCCCCAGACGGGATACGCAGTATTTT
CDR3: CASGPRRDTQYF

V: TRBV29-1
size: NA
J: TRBJ2-3
D: TRBD2
DNA: TGCAGCGTTGAAGTTGGGGGGGTAGATACGCAGTATTTT
CDR3: CSVEVGGVDTQYF

V: TRBV24-1
size: few
J: TRBJ2-2
D: TRBD1
DNA: TGTGCCACCAGTCCCCGGGACAGGAACACCGGGGAGCTGTTTTTT
CDR3: CATSPRDRNTGELFF

V: TRBV19
size: NA
J: TRBJ2-3
D: TRBD2
DNA: TGTGCCAGTAGTTCCCAGCGGGGGAGCACAGATACGCAGTATTTT
CDR3: CASSSQRGSTDTQYF

V: TRBV28
size: NA
J: TRBJ2-3
D: NA
DNA: TGTGCCAGCAGTTCATCCCTTGGAAGAGGCACAGATACGCAGTATTTT
CDR3: CASSSSLGRGTDTQYF

V: TRBV10-3
size: NA
J: TRBJ2-3
D: TRBD2
DNA: TGTGCCATTCGCATAGCGGGGGCCAGCACAGATACGCAGTATTTT
CDR3: CAIRIAGASTDTQYF

V: TRBV2
size: NA
J: TRBJ1-5
D: NA
DNA: TGTGCCAGCAGTGTTTACAGGACGGGTCAGCCCCAGCATTTT
CDR3: CASSVYRTGQPQHF

V: TRBV12-3/TRBV12-4
size: NA
J: TRBJ1-3
D: NA
DNA: TGTGCCAGCAGCATACGGAACACCATATATTTT
CDR3: CASSIRNTIYF

V: TRBV10-2
size: once
J: TRBJ1-5
D: NA
DNA: TGCGCCAGCAGTGCATTGGGCGGCAATCAGCCCCAGCATTTT
CDR3: CASSALGGNQPQHF

V: TRBV3-1/TRBV3-2
size: few
J: TRBJ1-3
D: NA
DNA: TGTGCCAGCAGCCTTGGGTCAGGGGACACCATATATTTT
CDR3: CASSLGSGDTIYF

V: TRBV12-5
size: NA
J: TRBJ2-7
D: NA
DNA: TGTGCTAGTGGTTTGGGGATACCCCGGGGGAGACGGTACGAGCAGTACTTC
CDR3: CASGLGIPRGRRYEQYF

V: TRBV19
size: few
J: TRBJ1-4
D: TRBD1
DNA: TGTGCCAGTAGGGGGGACAGGGTACGGAATGAAAAACTGTTTTTT
CDR3: CASRGDRVRNEKLFF

V: TRBV13
size: NA
J: TRBJ2-3
D: TRBD2
DNA: TGTGCCAGCAGTTCTAACGGGGGGTCCGTAGCAGATACGCAGTATTTT
CDR3: CASSSNGGSVADTQYF

V: TRBV5-1
size: few
J: TRBJ2-2
D: TRBD2
DNA: TGCGCCAGCAGCTCCGGGACTAGCGGGGGAGTCACCGGGGAGCTGTTTTTT
CDR3: CASSSGTSGGVTGELFF

V: TRBV6-5
size: NA
J: TRBJ1-1
D: NA
DNA: TGTGCCAGCAGTCGCGTACAGCTGAACACTGAAGCTTTCTTT
CDR3: CASSRVQLNTEAFF

V: TRBV6-6
size: NA
J: TRBJ1-1
D: NA
DNA: TGTGCCAGCAGCCAGCGAGCAGAGAGGAACACTGAAGCTTTCTTT
CDR3: CASSQRAERNTEAFF

V: TRBV14
size: NA
J: TRBJ2-1
D: NA
DNA: TGTGCCAGCAGCTACCCCCGGGGGGAGCAGTTCTTC
CDR3: CASSYPRGEQFF

V: TRBV9
size: once
J: TRBJ2-3
D: TRBD2
DNA: TGTGCCAGCAGCGTAGGACTAGCGGGGGAAGATACGCAGTATTTT
CDR3: CASSVGLAGEDTQYF

V: TRBV7-8
size: NA
J: TRBJ2-3
D: NA
DNA: TGTGCCAGCAGCCAGGGGACATTTAGCACAGATACGCAGTATTTT
CDR3: CASSQGTFSTDTQYF

V: TRBV11-2
size: NA
J: TRBJ1-6
D: TRBD1
DNA: TGTGCCAGCAGCTCTGGACCTGGCAGGGGGGTCTTTAATTCACCCCTCCACTTT
CDR3: CASSSGPGRGVFNSPLHF

V: TRBV28
size: NA
J: TRBJ1-6
D: NA
DNA: TGTGCCAGCAGTTCCGGCGGAAATTTGAGGCGCTCTCATTCACCCCTCCACTTT
CDR3: CASSSGGNLRRSHSPLHF

V: TRBV28
size: NA
J: TRBJ1-4
D: TRBD1
DNA: TGTGCCAGCATTACAGGGACAGGCTATAGTAATGAAAAACTGTTTTTT
CDR3: CASITGTGYSNEKLFF

V: TRBV6-5
size: NA
J: TRBJ2-7
D: TRBD2
DNA: TGTGCCAGCCATCCGGGAGGGACCTACTCCTACGAGCAGTACTTC
CDR3: CASHPGGTYSYEQYF

V: TRBV28
size: NA
J: TRBJ1-3
D: NA
DNA: TGTGCCAGCAGTCCCGGTGGGGTCGGACTCTCTGGAAACACCATATATTTT
CDR3: CASSPGGVGLSGNTIYF

V: TRBV5-1
size: NA
J: TRBJ1-1
D: TRBD1
DNA: TGCGCCAGCAGCGCACCAGGACAGGATGGAGCTTTCTTT
CDR3: CASSAPGQDGAFF

V: TRBV7-3
size: medium-sized
J: TRBJ2-1
D: NA
DNA: TGTGCCAGCAGGGCTTCGGGGGCTGGCAATGAGCAGTTCTTC
CDR3: CASRASGAGNEQFF

V: TRBV5-1
size: NA
J: TRBJ2-7
D: NA
DNA: TGCGCCAGCAGCTTGCGGGCAGGGGCCCACGAGCAGTACTTC
CDR3: CASSLRAGAHEQYF

V: TRBV2
size: medium-sized
J: TRBJ1-5
D: NA
DNA: TGTGCCAGCAGCGACGACAGCACTGCGGGGCAGCCCCAGCATTTT
CDR3: CASSDDSTAGQPQHF